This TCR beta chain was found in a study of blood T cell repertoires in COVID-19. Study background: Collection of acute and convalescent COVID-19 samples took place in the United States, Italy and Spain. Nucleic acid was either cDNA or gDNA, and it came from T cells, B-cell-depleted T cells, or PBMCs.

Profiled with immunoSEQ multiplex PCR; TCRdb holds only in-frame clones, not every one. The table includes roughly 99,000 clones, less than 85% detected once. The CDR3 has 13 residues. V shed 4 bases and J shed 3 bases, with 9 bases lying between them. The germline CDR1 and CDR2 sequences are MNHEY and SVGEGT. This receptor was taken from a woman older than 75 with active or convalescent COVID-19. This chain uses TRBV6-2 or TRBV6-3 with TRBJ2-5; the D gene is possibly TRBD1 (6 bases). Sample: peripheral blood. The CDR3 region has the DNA TGTGCCAGCAGTTTTCAGGGGAAAGAGACCCAGTACTTC. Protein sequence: CASSFQGKETQYF.